This T cell receptor (beta chain) was observed in a study of T cells in Graves' hyperthyroidism and ophthalmopathy (dated by TCRdb to between 2018 and 2020). For the study in its entirety: Peripheral blood samples were taken at initial diagnosis, before any treatment was given. To identify TCR V-J signatures that set the groups apart, the researchers used a discovery cohort of more than 95 patients, made up of around 40 with Graves' ophthalmopathy and about 55 with stable Graves' hyperthyroidism. Prospective prediction of ophthalmopathy was tested in an independent validation cohort consisting of 18 hyperthyroidism patients and around 16 patients who later progressed to ophthalmopathy. The 100 or so discovery patients were randomly split 7:3 into training and test sets. Thyroid tissue and blood T-cell repertoires from several Graves' hyperthyroidism patients were also compared in the study. After sampling, hyperthyroidism patients received methimazole starting at 30 mg daily, and ophthalmopathy patients received high-dose intravenous methylprednisolone. The paper describes TCR Vbeta CDR3 sequencing of more than 120 peripheral blood samples, made up of fewer than 50 ophthalmopathy patients, roughly 80 hyperthyroidism patients and some 17 progressor patients. Findings and caveats that apply to the study as a whole: Most expanded thyroid clonotypes (frequency above 0.001) were also detected in blood, a finding suggesting that blood repertoires may reflect thyroid immune responses. During validation, the model predicted progression to ophthalmopathy a median of approximately six months ahead of onset, with 70.59% sensitivity and 72% to 80% specificity. A model built on a 13 V-J signature distinguished ophthalmopathy from stable hyperthyroidism, reaching over 85% sensitivity and 81.08% specificity in cross-validation and 80%/75% in testing. No statistical method was used to fix the sample size in advance, and group allocation was not hidden from the investigators.

Per the germline V gene, KGHSH is the CDR1 and LQKENI is the CDR2. Measured from the cysteine to the phenylalanine, the CDR3 is 15 residues long. Only CDR3 DNA is held: 45 bases, read in frame from base 1. The V end loses 2 bases and the J end loses 6 bases, and a stretch of 14 bases separates them. In its sample, this clonotype was seen many times. Its antigen is not yet known. No quality values exist for individual bases; no much larger clone is one base distant. Stable Graves' hyperthyroidism was defined as the absence of progression to ophthalmopathy over 18 months of follow-up. Hyperthyroidism patients were newly diagnosed, had a disease duration of under 2 months, and were aged 18 to 65 years. Patients with uncontrolled infections, other autoimmune diseases, pregnancy or lactation were excluded. Diagnoses were established on the basis of clinical symptoms, serum thyroxine and TRAb, thyroid ultrasound, and orbital computed tomography. PBMCs were separated from approximately 10 ml of fresh peripheral blood using Ficoll-Paque density gradient centrifugation. Total RNA was extracted with Trizol reagent, and quality was checked on an Agilent 2100 Bioanalyzer.

TCR beta CDR3 regions were amplified from RNA transcripts. For the first round of RT-PCR on the TCR CDR3, the HTBI primer set was used together with the Qiagen OneStep RT-PCR kit. Libraries were constructed in a second round of multiplex PCR, after which size selection and purification were carried out. Libraries were sequenced paired-end with 100 bp reads on an Illumina HiSeq2000. From the authors' description of their analysis: Raw data were processed with SOAPnuke, discarding reads with adapters, uncalled bases, mean Phred below 15, or no exact constant-primer or identifier match. COPE v1.2.5 was used to merge high-quality paired reads, and clonotypes were defined as unique nucleotide sequences. MiTCR v1.1 was used to align the clonotypes against IMGT TRBV, TRBD and TRBJ reference segments. The analysis included only V-J combinations with a frequency above 0.0001, which together covered 99% to 99.2% of the repertoires. The TCS score was defined as the ratio of F50 (clonal expansion) to E x V (chaos), calculated using BLOSUM62-based TCRdist between CDR3 peptides within each V-J. Welch's t-statistics and random forest reduced around 510 V-J features to roughly 13, which were used in a naive Bayes classifier (R e1071). TCRdb reprocessing: public reads trimmed at Q25 with fastp, clones called with MiXCR, in-frame beta chains kept. CDR3 protein sequences are deduplicated, and each keeps its most common genes and DNA. Clone size and V and J calls follow TCRdb, not the original study. For this sample there are approximately 610,000 distinct CDR3 sequences; around 17% appear just once. Under 20% of the sample belongs to the ten largest clones.

The chain joins TRBV18 to TRBJ2-1, and the D gene may be TRBD1, 6 bases matching. This TCR came from a woman between 18 and 30 years old with Graves' hyperthyroidism. Sequenced input: blood. The DNA reads as follows: TGTGCCAGCTCACCAGAAACAGGGACCCTCAATGAGCAGTTCTTC. This codes for CASSPETGTLNEQFF. With the rest looked up from the reference TRBV18 and TRBJ2-1 genes rather than sequenced, the full variable domain is NAGVMQNPRHLVRRRGQEARLRCSPMKGHSHVYWYRQLPEEGLKFMVYLQKENIIDESGMPKERFSAEFPKEGPSILRIQQVVRGDSAAYFCASSPETGTLNEQFFGPGTRLTVL.